The rows below give T cell receptor beta chains drawn from one sample of a study of breast tumors, draining lymph nodes, adjacent tissues. TCRdb reanalysed the multiplex PCR reads using MiXCR and keeps one entry per CDR3 protein. The repertoire holds some 170,000 distinct CDR3 sequences, 33% seen once, with 3.8% in the top ten. What was sequenced was axillary lymph node tissue. These receptors all come from a female donor with breast cancer. Some clones in this sample may be carry-over from other donors' samples. The CDR3 runs from the conserved cysteine through the conserved F or W. The D gene is left open where the match is weak. Size is stated for part of the rows, as once, few or many counts, or as a class when the clone is expanded.

size: many; V: TRBV7-2; length: 13; D: NA; J: TRBJ2-7; DNA: TGTGCCAGCAGCCCTTCTAGTCGGGGGGAGCAGTACTTC; CDR3: CASSPSSRGEQYF
size: NA; V: TRBV10-1; length: 12; D: NA; J: TRBJ2-7; DNA: TGCGCCAGACACCCCATAGGCACCGAGCAGTACTTC; CDR3: CARHPIGTEQYF
size: many; V: TRBV19; length: 16; D: NA; J: TRBJ2-2; DNA: TGTGCCAGTAGTATAGACCCGGGACGACCCCCCGGGGAGCTGTTTTTT; CDR3: CASSIDPGRPPGELFF
size: NA; V: TRBV24-1; length: 17; D: TRBD1; J: TRBJ1-4; DNA: TGTGCCACCAGTGATTGGAGAGGGGGCTCCTACAATGAAAAACTGTTTTTT; CDR3: CATSDWRGGSYNEKLFF
size: many; V: TRBV7-2; length: 13; D: NA; J: TRBJ2-3; DNA: TGTGCCAGCAGCTTACCCCCGAGTCCTACGCAGTATTTT; CDR3: CASSLPPSPTQYF
size: NA; V: TRBV29-1; length: 11; D: NA; J: TRBJ1-2; DNA: TGCAGCGTCGTTAGCGGGGTCGGCTACACCTTC; CDR3: CSVVSGVGYTF
size: many; V: TRBV19; length: 14; D: TRBD1; J: TRBJ1-5; DNA: TGTGCCAGTAGTAGACAGGGAATCAATCAGCCCCAGCATTTT; CDR3: CASSRQGINQPQHF
size: many; V: TRBV28; length: 15; D: TRBD1; J: TRBJ2-3; DNA: TGTGCCAGCAGACTAACAGGGGGCCCCACAGATACGCAGTATTTT; CDR3: CASRLTGGPTDTQYF
size: many; V: TRBV6-1; length: 16; D: NA; J: TRBJ2-7; DNA: TGTGCCAGCAGTGACCTCGGGCGTCCCCCCCCCTACGAGCAGTACTTC; CDR3: CASSDLGRPPPYEQYF
size: NA; V: TRBV12-3/TRBV12-4; length: 16; D: NA; J: TRBJ1-1; DNA: TGTGCCAGCAGTTTGCAACTGCAGGCCAGAAACACTGAAGCTTTCTTT; CDR3: CASSLQLQARNTEAFF
size: NA; V: TRBV13; length: 16; D: TRBD1; J: TRBJ1-6; DNA: TGTGCCAGCAGCTTAGAAGGAGGGGGCGTGGATTCACCCCTCCACTTT; CDR3: CASSLEGGGVDSPLHF
size: many; V: TRBV9; length: 16; D: NA; J: TRBJ2-1; DNA: TGTGCCAGCAGCGTATTTGGGGGGGGGCTCCCCGATGAGCAGTTCTTC; CDR3: CASSVFGGGLPDEQFF
size: many; V: TRBV12-3/TRBV12-4; length: 16; D: TRBD2; J: TRBJ2-1; DNA: TGTGCCAGCAGATCAGCTAGCGGGAACTCCTACAATGAGCAGTTCTTC; CDR3: CASRSASGNSYNEQFF
size: many; V: TRBV2; length: 15; D: NA; J: TRBJ2-3; DNA: TGTGCCAGCAGTGGGGGGGCGACAGGCACAGATACGCAGTATTTT; CDR3: CASSGGATGTDTQYF
size: NA; V: TRBV6-5; length: 14; D: NA; J: TRBJ1-1; DNA: TGTGCCAGCAGACGGGGACCCATGAACACTGAAGCTTTCTTT; CDR3: CASRRGPMNTEAFF
size: many; V: TRBV5-1; length: 17; D: NA; J: TRBJ2-6; DNA: TGCGCCAGCAGCTCGGGACACGTCGGGGGTGGGGCCAACGTCCTGACTTTC; CDR3: CASSSGHVGGGANVLTF
size: many; V: TRBV11-3; length: 16; D: TRBD2; J: TRBJ2-3; DNA: TGTGCCAGCAGCTTAGGCCTAGCGGGTGCCACAGATACGCAGTATTTT; CDR3: CASSLGLAGATDTQYF
size: many; V: TRBV4-2; length: 17; D: TRBD2; J: TRBJ2-5; DNA: TGTGCCAGCAGCCAAGGCGGAGCGGGGGGCCCCCGAGAGACCCAGTACTTC; CDR3: CASSQGGAGGPRETQYF
size: NA; V: TRBV7-9; length: 14; D: TRBD2; J: TRBJ2-2; DNA: TGTGCCAGCGTCCCGGGAGGGAGCACCGGGGAGCTGTTTTTT; CDR3: CASVPGGSTGELFF
size: NA; V: TRBV12-3/TRBV12-4; length: 16; D: TRBD2; J: TRBJ2-5; DNA: TGTGCCAGCAGTTCTAGCGGGAGGGTCGAGCAAGAGACCCAGTACTTC; CDR3: CASSSSGRVEQETQYF
size: many; V: TRBV19; length: 15; D: NA; J: TRBJ2-3; DNA: TGTGCCAGTAGTATTGTGCTGAGTAGCACAGATACGCAGTATTTT; CDR3: CASSIVLSSTDTQYF
size: NA; V: TRBV14; length: 18; D: TRBD1; J: TRBJ1-5; DNA: TGTGCCAGCAGCCAGATGACCGAGGGGGCGAATAGCAATCAGCCCCAGCATTTT; CDR3: CASSQMTEGANSNQPQHF
size: many; V: TRBV7-9; length: 15; D: TRBD1; J: TRBJ1-2; DNA: TGTGCCAGCAGCGACGGGACAGGGAAGCTGGATGGCTACCCCTTC; CDR3: CASSDGTGKLDGYPF
size: many; V: TRBV5-4; length: 14; D: NA; J: TRBJ1-2; DNA: TGTGCCAGCAGCTCCTCGGGTAATTGGTATGGCTACACCTTC; CDR3: CASSSSGNWYGYTF
size: few; V: TRBV2; length: 17; D: NA; J: TRBJ2-3; DNA: TGTGCCAGCAGTGAAGCCTCCCTGCTGATTAGCACAGATACGCAGTATTTT; CDR3: CASSEASLLISTDTQYF
size: many; V: TRBV27; length: 13; D: NA; J: TRBJ1-6; DNA: TGTGCCAGCCGGGGGCAGGGGAGATCACCCCTCCACTTT; CDR3: CASRGQGRSPLHF
size: NA; V: TRBV7-3; length: 15; D: NA; J: TRBJ1-1; DNA: TGTGCCAGCAGCTTGATAAGGAAGGAGAACACTGAAGCTTTCTTT; CDR3: CASSLIRKENTEAFF
size: many; V: TRBV9; length: 14; D: TRBD2; J: TRBJ2-3; DNA: TGTGCCAGCAGCCGACTAGCGGGGGAAGATACGCAGTATTTT; CDR3: CASSRLAGEDTQYF
size: many; V: TRBV19; length: 15; D: NA; J: TRBJ1-6; DNA: TGTGCCAGCACCCCGAGGGCAACATATAATTCACCCCTCCACTTT; CDR3: CASTPRATYNSPLHF
size: many; V: TRBV7-9; length: 16; D: NA; J: TRBJ1-3; DNA: TGTGCCAGCAGCTTAGCCAGGGCGGGTTCTGGAAACACCATATATTTT; CDR3: CASSLARAGSGNTIYF
size: NA; V: TRBV5-4; length: 14; D: NA; J: TRBJ1-3; DNA: TGTGCCAGCGGCTTGGCAGGGTTAGGAAGCACCATATATTTT; CDR3: CASGLAGLGSTIYF
size: NA; V: TRBV5-1; length: 13; D: NA; J: TRBJ1-1; DNA: TGCGCCAGCAGCTTTACGGAGAAACTGGAGGCTTTCTTT; CDR3: CASSFTEKLEAFF
size: many; V: TRBV2; length: 14; D: TRBD1; J: TRBJ1-5; DNA: TGTGCCAGCAGCCGGGACAGGTTCAATCAGCCCCAGCATTTT; CDR3: CASSRDRFNQPQHF